This T cell receptor (beta chain) was identified in a study of cytomegalovirus exposure and HLA in healthy donors. Primers included in the PCR were 60 Vbeta and 13 Jbeta primers. Profiling relied on immunoSEQ multiplex PCR, and the TCRdb table lists in-frame clones only, not all of them. Among 120,000 or so clones listed, approximately 80% were seen once. CDR1 is MNHNY, CDR2 SVGAGI, per germline (reference sequence). V was pared by 8 bases and J by 8 bases, with 15 bases between. The CDR3 extends over 12 amino acids. As regards this clone: Its antigen remains unknown.

General study points: Researchers catalogued 160 or so TCR beta chains as cytomegalovirus-associated.

The receptor was isolated from a young man in good health and CMV-seropositive. Material for sequencing was PBMCs. The gene calls are TRBV6-6 and TRBJ1-1, with a tentative D call TRBD1 (5 bases). The CDR3 here is CASVEGRGEAFF. The CDR3 DNA sequence: TGTGCCAGCGTCGAGGGGCGGGGCGAAGCTTTCTTT.